Listed below are T cell receptor beta chains from one sample, sequenced in a study of tumor and adjacent non-tumor tissue in lung cancer. A single record per CDR3 protein comes from TCRdb applying MiXCR to the multiplex PCR reads. Of some 100,000 distinct CDR3 sequences in the sample, around three fifths were seen once. What was sequenced was distant non-tumor lung tissue. Source of these receptors: a man aged 30 to 39 with non-small cell lung cancer. The CDR3 runs from the conserved cysteine through the conserved F or W. Fields, in order: J gene, D gene, clone size, V gene, CDR3 protein, CDR3 DNA. The D gene is left open where the match is weak. Only some rows state a clone size, as once, few, many or a class for expanded clones.

>TRBJ2-5|-|-|TRBV11-2
CASAGFGVSETQCF
TGTGCCAGTGCCGGATTTGGGGTTTCGGAGACCCAGTGCTTC
>TRBJ1-3|-|many|TRBV28
CATSGNTIYF
TGTGCCACCTCTGGAAACACCATATATTTT
>TRBJ2-7|-|-|TRBV6-1
CAYTPYGQIADEQNF
TGTGCCTACACTCCGTATGGACAGATCGCGGACGAGCAGAACTTC
>TRBJ1-2|TRBD1|-|TRBV11-1
CANSFPGQGFGYTF
TGTGCCAACAGCTTCCCGGGACAGGGGTTCGGCTACACCTTC
>TRBJ2-2|-|-|TRBV10-3
CAISERGGGLGGEQFF
TGTGCCATCAGTGAGAGAGGAGGTGGCTTAGGAGGGGAGCAGTTTTTT
>TRBJ2-2|TRBD2|many|TRBV4-3
CASSQGRTSGTTGELFF
TGCGCCAGCAGCCAAGGGAGGACTAGCGGGACCACCGGGGAGCTGTTTTTT
>TRBJ2-7|-|-|TRBV6-6
CASSPPDSEYEQYF
TGTGCCAGCAGTCCCCCGGACTCAGAATACGAACAGTACTTC
>TRBJ2-7|-|many|TRBV10-3
CAISDGDAYEQYF
TGTGCCATCAGTGATGGCGATGCCTACGAGCAGTACTTC
>TRBJ2-1|-|-|TRBV11-1
CARSLGTGRDEQFF
TGTGCCAGGAGCCTGGGGACGGGCAGGGATGAGCAATTCTTC
>TRBJ2-3|TRBD1|many|TRBV29-1
CSVGSGTVGDTQYF
TGCAGCGTGGGGTCCGGGACAGTGGGAGATACGCAGTATTTT
>TRBJ2-7|TRBD2|-|TRBV11-2
CTSSLAQEETSGVYEQYF
TGTACCAGCAGCTTAGCCCAAGAAGAGACTAGCGGGGTCTACGAGCAGTACTTC
>TRBJ2-1|-|once|TRBV11-2
CASSPWICHYNEQFF
TGTGCCAGTAGCCCCTGGATATGCCACTACAATGAGCAGTTCTTC
>TRBJ2-1|TRBD2|few|TRBV20-1
CSAGASGVPSYNEQFF
TGCAGTGCTGGAGCAAGCGGGGTTCCCTCCTACAATGAGCAGTTCTTC
>TRBJ2-3|TRBD2|-|TRBV6-1
CASSGTSWSTDTQYF
TGTGCCAGCAGCGGGACTAGCTGGAGTACAGATACGCAGTATTTT
>TRBJ2-7|-|many|TRBV20-1
CSARREGTSYEQYF
TGCAGTGCTAGAAGAGAGGGGACTTCCTACGAGCAGTACTTC
>TRBJ2-1|-|-|TRBV11-2
CASNLVASRTDEQFF
TGTGCTAGCAACTTAGTGGCTAGCCGGACGGATGAGCAGTTCTTC
>TRBJ1-6|-|many|TRBV12-5
CASGRTGVGWNSPLHF
TGTGCTAGTGGCCGGACGGGCGTAGGGTGGAATTCACCCCTCCACTTT
>TRBJ2-1|TRBD2|-|TRBV4-2
CASSREWSRRGAYSEQFF
TGTGCCAGCAGCCGGGAGTGGTCAAGGCGGGGGGCCTACAGTGAGCAGTTCTTC
>TRBJ2-1|-|-|TRBV29-1
CSVEGRRNNEQFF
TGCAGCGTTGAAGGAAGGAGAAACAATGAGCAGTTCTTC
>TRBJ1-1|-|-|TRBV10-3
CAIGTGLETEALF
TGTGCCATCGGGACGGGGCTTGAGACTGAAGCTCTCTTT
>TRBJ1-2|-|many|TRBV6-2/TRBV6-3
CASRGEGSNGYTF
TGTGCCAGCAGGGGAGAGGGGAGCAATGGCTACACCTTC